This TCR beta chain comes out of a study of sequential checkpoint blockade in melanoma. Study summary: Some 22 patients had tumor biopsies before treatment and at week 13.

Method: immunoSEQ multiplex PCR; TCRdb's copy keeps in-frame clones and lacks some. The repertoire holds about 9,600 clones, with approximately 25% as singletons. CDR1 and CDR2 (germline): SGHNT, YENEEA. There are 14 residues in the CDR3. The V gene lost 6 bases and the J gene lost 6 bases, with 16 bases spanning the gap. This clone was found many times. What it recognizes is unknown. General study findings and limits: About 30 times likelier clinical benefit followed increased tumor T-cell fraction and clonality.

Treatment in this sample: randomized to nivolumab then ipilimumab (arm A) or the reverse (arm B). None of the patients previously received DNA-damaging chemotherapy. V is TRBV11-3 and J is TRBJ2-3; D possibly corresponds to TRBD2 (6 bases). Sample: tumor tissue (inferred from file names), taken from a patient given nivolumab and ipilimumab in sequence. The sequence was obtained from a human donor with melanoma. The CDR3 reads CASSSGGSSDTQYF. In nucleotides, the CDR3 is TGTGCCAGCAGTTCAGGAGGGTCTTCGGATACGCAGTATTTT.